Shown below are 22 T cell receptor beta chains from a single sample sequenced in a study of cytomegalovirus exposure and HLA in healthy donors (dated by TCRdb to the late 2010s). The library came from the immunoSEQ multiplex PCR assay. Not all clones reach the TCRdb copy of this immuneACCESS table, which keeps in-frame sequences only. Checked studies attribute under half of the gap to unresolved V genes and leave the rest unexplained. The sample table contains about 280,000 clones; only one count was recorded for roughly 90% of them. Roughly 0.93% of the sample is taken by the ten largest. The sample comprised PBMCs. The receptors stem from a woman in her late teens or twenties in good health and CMV-seronegative.

The chain uses TRBV9 and TRBJ2-7; D unclear. V was shortened by 3 bases and J by 2 bases, with 12 bases between the two germline ends. The V gene's germline CDR1 is SGDLS and CDR2 YYNGEE. There are 14 residues in the CDR3. This CDR3 is CASSAGAETYEQYF. DNA of the CDR3: TGTGCCAGCAGCGCCGGAGCCGAGACCTACGAGCAGTACTTC.

The genes are TRBV9 and TRBJ2-3; D possibly corresponds to TRBD2 (6 bases). The germline V gene encodes CDR1 SGDLS and CDR2 YYNGEE. There are 17 residues in the CDR3. V lost 3 bases to trimming and J lost 0 bases, with 17 bases between them. DNA for the CDR3: TGTGCCAGCAGCGCTTACGGCCCGGGAGAAAGCACAGATACGCAGTATTTT. Its protein is CASSAYGPGESTDTQYF.

The rearrangement uses TRBV27 and TRBJ1-6, with D perhaps matching TRBD1 (6 bases). The CDR3 sequence is 17 residues long. Germline lookup yields CDR1 MNHEY and CDR2 SMNVEV (reference sequence). Trimming pared 8 bases from V and 8 bases from J, leaving 25 bases between. The DNA of the CDR3 is TGTGCCAGCTCCCCTGGGGGAGACAGGCCCCCGTATTCACCCCTCCACTTT. It translates to CASSPGGDRPPYSPLHF.

This chain uses TRBV9 with TRBJ2-7; TRBD2 aligns across 14 bases. Per the germline V gene, CDR1 is SGDLS and CDR2 is YYNGEE. CDR3 length: 16 residues. V lost 4 bases to trimming and J lost 1 base; unmatched junction nucleotides: 4. The CDR3 sequence is CASSMGLAGASYEQYF. The CDR3 DNA follows: TGTGCCAGCAGCATGGGACTAGCGGGAGCTTCCTACGAGCAGTACTTC.

The chain couples TRBV28 to TRBJ1-5, with TRBD1 matching 8 bases. The J segment lost 4 bases and the V segment lost 5 bases, leaving 13 bases of the junction unmatched. Per germline, CDR1 MDHEN and CDR2 SYDVKM. This CDR3 has 17 amino acids. The DNA for the CDR3 is TGTGCCAGCAGTATACAGGGGGTTGGGGTTAGGAATCAGCCCCAGCATTTT. Its translation: CASSIQGVGVRNQPQHF. The full variable domain, completed using reference TRBV28 and TRBJ1-5, is DVKVTQSSRYLVKRTGEKVFLECVQDMDHENMFWYRQDPGLGLRLIYFSYDVKMKEKGDIPEGYSVSREKKERFSLILESASTNQTSMYLCASSIQGVGVRNQPQHFGDGTRLSIL.

The chain has TRBV15 and TRBJ2-1, with D possibly TRBD2 on 7 matching bases. Trimming left V 5 bases short and J 1 base short, with 21 bases between. The CDR3 loop spans 18 amino acids. The germline gives CDR1 LNHNV, CDR2 YYDKDF (reference sequence). CDR3 sequence: CATSPRGGHRGSYNEQFF. Written as DNA, the CDR3 is TGTGCCACCAGCCCAAGGGGGGGACACCGTGGATCCTACAATGAGCAGTTCTTC.

The chain carries TRBV2 and TRBJ2-3; 12 bases agree with TRBD2. The CDR3 covers 19 residues. In germline, CDR1 is SNHLY, CDR2 FYNNEI. V was clipped by 4 bases and J by 2 bases; unmatched bases: 13. The CDR3 DNA follows: TGTGCCAGCAGTGTGCCCCCCGCGGGACTAGCGGGCGTCACAGATACGCAGTATTTT. It is translated as CASSVPPAGLAGVTDTQYF.

The CDR3 sequence is CASSLMQGLGEKLFF. For the CDR3, the DNA is TGTGCCAGCAGCTTAATGCAGGGGTTGGGTGAAAAACTGTTTTTT. This chain links TRBV11-2 with TRBJ1-4, with D possibly being TRBD1 (6 bases). V dropped 2 bases and J dropped 7 bases, with 14 bases sitting between them. CDR3 length: 15 amino acids. Germline V CDR1 and CDR2: SGHAT, FQNNGV.

This CDR3 is CASRLIQGNTEAFF. CDR3 in DNA: TGTGCCAGCAGATTGATACAGGGCAACACTGAAGCTTTCTTT. This chain links TRBV27 with TRBJ1-1; D is possibly TRBD1 (6 bases). This CDR3 has 14 residues. Trimming cost V 6 bases and J 2 bases, with 13 bases left between them. From germline, CDR1 is MNHEY and CDR2 SMNVEV (reference sequence).

V is TRBV11-2 and J is TRBJ2-5; 8 nucleotides match TRBD2. V trimming: 1 base; J trimming: 5 bases; junction bases outside the gene matches: 3. This CDR3 is built from 14 residues. CDR1 and CDR2 from the germline V gene are SGHAT and FQNNGV. CDR3 bases: TGTGCCAGCAGCTTAGGGACTAGCTTGGAGACCCAGTACTTC. It is translated as CASSLGTSLETQYF.

The CDR3 sequence is CASSQEGRESREEQYF. The CDR3 DNA follows: TGCGCCAGCAGCCAAGAGGGGCGGGAGTCTAGGGAAGAGCAGTACTTC. The rearrangement joins TRBV4-3 to TRBJ2-7, with 7 bases that match TRBD2. The CDR3 has 16 residues. The trim removed 0 bases at V and 7 bases at J, leaving 12 bases unmatched. Germline loops: CDR1 LGHNA, CDR2 YSLEER.

J is TRBJ1-2 and V is TRBV7-2; unclear D gene. Trimming cost V 0 bases and J 0 bases, with 11 bases left between them. Germline lookup yields CDR1 SGHTA and CDR2 FQGNSA. The CDR3 sequence is 16 residues long. The CDR3 sequence: CASSLAGATSNYGYTF. In DNA form, the CDR3 reads TGTGCCAGCAGCTTAGCGGGCGCTACTTCTAACTATGGCTACACCTTC.

In nucleotides, the CDR3 is TGTGCCAGCTCACCCGTTGGAACCGGGACAAGAAACACCGGGGAGCTGTTTTTT. Its translation is CASSPVGTGTRNTGELFF. The J gene is TRBJ2-2, the V gene TRBV18, with D tentatively TRBD1 (6 bases). Trimming stripped 3 bases from V and 2 bases from J, with 19 bases between. From germline, CDR1 is KGHSH and CDR2 LQKENI. This CDR3 comprises 18 residues.

This chain links TRBV5-1 with TRBJ2-7; D is perhaps TRBD1 (6 bases). The length of the CDR3 is 14 residues. Per germline, CDR1 SGHRS and CDR2 YFSETQ. Trimming removed 6 bases from V and 1 base from J, with 14 bases in between. In nucleotides, the CDR3 is TGCGCCAGCAACCCGGCAGGGGAATCCTACGAGCAGTACTTC. Translated: CASNPAGESYEQYF.

J is TRBJ2-3 and V is TRBV5-1; TRBD2 matches at 11 bases. CDR1 and CDR2 (germline): SGHRS, YFSETQ. The V gene end was trimmed by 3 bases and the J gene end by 2 bases; junction bases not matched to a gene: 5. This CDR3 is built from 16 residues. The CDR3 sequence is CASSSGLADYTDTQYF. CDR3 bases: TGCGCCAGCAGCTCGGGACTAGCGGACTACACAGATACGCAGTATTTT. Filled out from reference TRBV5-1 and TRBJ2-3, the complete variable domain reads KAGVTQTPRYLIKTRGQQVTLSCSPISGHRSVSWYQQTPGQGLQFLFEYFSETQRNKGNFPGRFSGRQFSNSRSEMNVSTLELGDSALYLCASSSGLADYTDTQYFGPGTRLTVL.

The chain carries TRBV6-4 and TRBJ2-7, with TRBD2 identical over 11 bases. This CDR3 spans 16 amino acids. V trimming: 3 bases; J trimming: 6 bases; junction bases outside the gene matches: 10. Germline V gives CDR1 MRHNA, CDR2 SNTAGT. DNA of the CDR3: TGTGCCAGCAGTGAGGTTAGCGGGAGGGCCAAATGCGAGCAGTACTTC. Residues: CASSEVSGRAKCEQYF.

This clone was observed a few times. The chain links TRBV5-4 to TRBJ1-6; D uncertain. CDR1 is SGHNT and CDR2 is YYREEE in the germline V gene (reference sequence). The CDR3 totals 14 residues. V was pared by 4 bases and J by 8 bases, with 13 bases between. CDR3 loop: CASSPAGVYSPLHF. CDR3 nucleotide sequence: TGTGCCAGCAGCCCGGCCGGGGTATATTCACCCCTCCACTTT.

CDR3 loop: CASSLVTAYGYTF. The CDR3 DNA sequence: TGTGCCAGCAGCTTAGTGACAGCTTATGGCTACACCTTC. V usage is TRBV7-9 and J usage is TRBJ1-2; D perhaps matches TRBD1 (5 bases). With 1 base removed from V and 5 bases from J, the gap between germline ends came to 8 bases. The CDR3 length is 13 residues. Germline assignment: CDR1 SEHNR and CDR2 FQNEAQ (reference sequence).

This sequence joins TRBV28 and TRBJ2-7; D might be TRBD2 (5 bases). This CDR3 has 12 amino acids. Germline loops: CDR1 MDHEN, CDR2 SYDVKM. V was clipped by 7 bases and J by 1 base, with 8 bases between them. The chain's CDR3 is CASMSGSYEQYF. Here the CDR3 DNA reads TGTGCCAGCATGTCGGGGTCCTACGAGCAGTACTTC.

V usage is TRBV4-1 and J usage is TRBJ2-7; D is possibly TRBD1 (6 bases). The V end lost 2 bases, the J end lost 2 bases, and 13 bases lay between the germline ends. CDR1 is MGHRA, CDR2 YSYEKL, per germline. The CDR3 length is 15 residues. Here the CDR3 reads CASSQRQGTPYEQYF. The CDR3 DNA reads as TGCGCCAGCAGCCAAAGGCAGGGGACCCCCTACGAGCAGTACTTC.

This clone appeared a single time. The chain is built from TRBV13 and TRBJ2-3, with 9 bases identical to TRBD2. The length of the CDR3 is 14 residues. V shed 8 bases and J 4 bases; nucleotides not matched to a gene: 7. CDR1 PRHDT and CDR2 FYEKMQ come from the germline V gene (reference sequence). This CDR3 reads CASHSRGRADTQYF. The CDR3 nucleotides read TGTGCCAGCCATTCTCGCGGGAGGGCAGATACGCAGTATTTT.

The CDR3 protein is CASSEGGTGGNQPQHF. In nucleotides, the CDR3 is TGTGCCAGCAGCGAGGGGGGGACAGGGGGCAATCAGCCCCAGCATTTT. The gene calls are TRBV9 and TRBJ1-5; 10 nucleotides match TRBD1. The ends lost 3 bases at V and 2 bases at J; junction bases unmatched: 5. The CDR3 is made up of 16 amino acids. From germline, CDR1 is SGDLS and CDR2 YYNGEE.